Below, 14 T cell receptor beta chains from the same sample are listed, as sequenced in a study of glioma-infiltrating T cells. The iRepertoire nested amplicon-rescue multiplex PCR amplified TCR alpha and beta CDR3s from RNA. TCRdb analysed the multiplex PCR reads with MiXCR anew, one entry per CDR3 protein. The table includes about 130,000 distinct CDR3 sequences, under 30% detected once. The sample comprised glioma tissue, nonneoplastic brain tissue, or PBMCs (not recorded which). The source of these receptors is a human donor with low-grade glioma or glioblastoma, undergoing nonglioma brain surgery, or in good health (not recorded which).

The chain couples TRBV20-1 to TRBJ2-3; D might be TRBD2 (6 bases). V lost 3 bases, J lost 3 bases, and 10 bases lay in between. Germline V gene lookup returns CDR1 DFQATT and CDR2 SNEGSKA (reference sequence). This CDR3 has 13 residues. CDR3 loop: CSARLGGTDTQYF. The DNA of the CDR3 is TGCAGTGCTAGGTTGGGGGGTACAGATACGCAGTATTTT.

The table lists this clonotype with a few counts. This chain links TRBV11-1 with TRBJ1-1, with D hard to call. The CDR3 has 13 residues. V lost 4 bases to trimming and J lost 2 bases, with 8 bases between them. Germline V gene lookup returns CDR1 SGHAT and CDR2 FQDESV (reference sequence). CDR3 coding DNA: TGTGCCAGCAGCTCTACAGAAAACACTGAAGCTTTCTTT. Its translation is CASSSTENTEAFF.

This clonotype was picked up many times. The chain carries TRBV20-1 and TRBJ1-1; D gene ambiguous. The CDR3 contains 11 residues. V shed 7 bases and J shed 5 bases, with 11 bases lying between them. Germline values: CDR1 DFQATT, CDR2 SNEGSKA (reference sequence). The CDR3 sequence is CSVFLGTEAFF. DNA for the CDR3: TGCAGTGTCTTCCTTGGAACTGAAGCTTTCTTT.

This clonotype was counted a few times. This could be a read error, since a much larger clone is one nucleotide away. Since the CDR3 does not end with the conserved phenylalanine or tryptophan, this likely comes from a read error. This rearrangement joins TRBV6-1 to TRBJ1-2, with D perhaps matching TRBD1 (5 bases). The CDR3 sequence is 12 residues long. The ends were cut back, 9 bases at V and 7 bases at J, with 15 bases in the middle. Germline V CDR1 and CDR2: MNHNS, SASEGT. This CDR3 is CASGGDLPGYTS. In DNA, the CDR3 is TGTGCCAGTGGGGGGGATCTGCCTGGCTACACCTCC.

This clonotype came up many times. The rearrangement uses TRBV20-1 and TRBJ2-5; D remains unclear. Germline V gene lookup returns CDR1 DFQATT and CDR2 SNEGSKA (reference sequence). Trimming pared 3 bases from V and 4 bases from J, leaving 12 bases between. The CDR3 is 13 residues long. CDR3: CSAREGLGETQYF. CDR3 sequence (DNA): TGCAGTGCTAGGGAAGGGCTAGGAGAGACCCAGTACTTC.

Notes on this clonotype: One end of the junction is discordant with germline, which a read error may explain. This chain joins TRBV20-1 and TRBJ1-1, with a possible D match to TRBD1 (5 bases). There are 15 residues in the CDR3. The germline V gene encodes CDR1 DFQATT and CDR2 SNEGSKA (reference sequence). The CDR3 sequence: CNAGRDAGLNTEAFF. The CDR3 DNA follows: TGCAATGCTGGACGGGACGCAGGCTTGAACACTGAAGCTTTCTTT.

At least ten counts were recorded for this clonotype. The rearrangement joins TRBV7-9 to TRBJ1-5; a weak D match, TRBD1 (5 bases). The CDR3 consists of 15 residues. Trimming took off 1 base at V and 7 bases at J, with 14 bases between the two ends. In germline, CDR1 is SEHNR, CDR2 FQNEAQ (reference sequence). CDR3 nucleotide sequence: TGTGCCAGCAGCTTAGTAGGAGGGGTAGGCCAGCCCCAGCATTTT. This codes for CASSLVGGVGQPQHF. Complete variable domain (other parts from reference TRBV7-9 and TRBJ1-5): DTGVSQNPRHKITKRGQNVTFRCDPISEHNRLYWYRQTLGQGPEFLTYFQNEAQLEKSRLLSDRFSAERPKGSFSTLEIQRTEQGDSAMYLCASSLVGGVGQPQHFGDGTRLSIL.

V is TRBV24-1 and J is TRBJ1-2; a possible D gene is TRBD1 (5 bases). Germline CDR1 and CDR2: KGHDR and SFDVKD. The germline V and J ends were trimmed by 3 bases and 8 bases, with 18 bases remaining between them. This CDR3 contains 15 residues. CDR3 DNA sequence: TGTGCCACCAGTGATCCCTTCGGACATCCGGGCGGCTACACCTTC. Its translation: CATSDPFGHPGGYTF.

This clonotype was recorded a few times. The CDR3 loop reads CASSLAAGAANEQFF. The DNA of the CDR3 is TGCGCCAGCAGCTTGGCGGCAGGGGCGGCCAATGAGCAGTTCTTC. The chain carries TRBV5-1 and TRBJ2-1, with a tentative D call TRBD1 (6 bases). Germline assignment: CDR1 SGHRS and CDR2 YFSETQ. The CDR3 is 15 residues long. V was trimmed by 0 bases and J by 6 bases, leaving 13 bases between them.

The CDR3 bases are TGTGCCAGTAGTATGGGACTAGCCGCCTCCCCCTACGAGCAGTACGTC. Its protein product is CASSMGLAASPYEQYV. V usage is TRBV19 and J usage is TRBJ2-7; 9 bases map to TRBD2. V gave up 3 bases and J gave up 2 bases; unmatched junction bases: 8. CDR1 and CDR2 (germline): LNHDA, SQIVND (reference sequence). The CDR3 is 16 amino acids.

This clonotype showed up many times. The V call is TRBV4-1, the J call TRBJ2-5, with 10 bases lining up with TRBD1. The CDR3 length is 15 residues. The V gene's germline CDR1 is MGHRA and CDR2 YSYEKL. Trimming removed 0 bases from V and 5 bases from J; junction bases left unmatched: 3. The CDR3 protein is CASSQERTGGETQYF. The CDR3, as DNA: TGCGCCAGCAGCCAAGAACGGACAGGGGGGGAGACCCAGTACTTC.

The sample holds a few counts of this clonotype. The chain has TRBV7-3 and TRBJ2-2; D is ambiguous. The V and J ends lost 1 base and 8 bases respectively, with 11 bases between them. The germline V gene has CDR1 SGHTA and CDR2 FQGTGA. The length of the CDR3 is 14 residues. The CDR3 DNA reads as TGTGCCAGCAGCTTAAGTATGGCGACAGGGGAGCTGTTTTTT. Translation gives CASSLSMATGELFF.

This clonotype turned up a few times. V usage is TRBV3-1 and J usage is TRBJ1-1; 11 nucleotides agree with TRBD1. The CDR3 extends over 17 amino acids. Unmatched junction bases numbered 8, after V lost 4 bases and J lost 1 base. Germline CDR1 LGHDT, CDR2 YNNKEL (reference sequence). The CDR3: CASSRWTGGTGNTEAFF. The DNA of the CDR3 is TGTGCCAGCAGCCGTTGGACAGGGGGCACGGGGAACACTGAAGCTTTCTTT.

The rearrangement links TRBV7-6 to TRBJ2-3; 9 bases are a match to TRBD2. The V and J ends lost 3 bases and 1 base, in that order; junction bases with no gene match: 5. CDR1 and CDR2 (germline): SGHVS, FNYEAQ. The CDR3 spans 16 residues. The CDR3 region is CASSLGQRGGTDTQYF. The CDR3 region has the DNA TGTGCCAGCAGCTTGGGCCAGCGGGGGGGCACAGATACGCAGTATTTT.